Sequencing of this T cell receptor (beta chain) was carried out in a study of radiation and T cells in renal cell carcinoma. Study-level results: From baseline, blood top tumor clonotypes peaked at 2 weeks post-radiation.

Notes on this clone: Antigen unknown.

Time point here: baseline pretreatment blood. Treatment denoted: 15 Gy SBRT to primary tumor, nephrectomy 4 weeks later. There are 14 residues in the CDR3. Germline V CDR1 and CDR2: SGHNT, YYREEE (reference sequence). Trimming pared 4 bases from V and 1 base from J, leaving 12 bases between. Using immunoSEQ multiplex PCR, the repertoire was profiled, and TCRdb retains in-frame clones only, with some absent. Among 130,000 to 150,000 clones, roughly 84% were seen once, and the ten largest hold approximately 12%. This clonotype originated in a woman aged 50 to 65 with renal cell carcinoma. The input for sequencing was blood, taken from a patient whose treatment included radiotherapy and nephrectomy. This chain uses TRBV5-4 with TRBJ2-7, with TRBD2 as a possible D gene (5 bases). In DNA form, the CDR3 reads TGTGCCAGCAGCGAAGAGGGTTATTCCTACGAGCAGTACTTC. Its translation is CASSEEGYSYEQYF. The complete variable domain, with remaining parts taken from reference TRBV5-4 and TRBJ2-7, reads ETGVTQSPTHLIKTRGQQVTLRCSSQSGHNTVSWYQQALGQGPQFIFQYYREEENGRGNFPPRFSGLQFPNYSSELNVNALELDDSALYLCASSEEGYSYEQYFGPGTRLTVT.